The 21 T cell receptor beta chains presented below share a single source sample, sequenced in a study of blood T cell repertoires in COVID-19. Method: immunoSEQ multiplex PCR; TCRdb's copy keeps in-frame clones and lacks some. The repertoire holds fewer than 100,000 clones, approximately 90% seen once, with roughly 14% in the top ten. Sequenced sample: peripheral blood. These receptors all stem from a human donor in a cohort sampled during active COVID-19.

The chain employs TRBV2 and TRBJ2-7; possibly TRBD2 for D (6 bases). In germline, CDR1 is SNHLY, CDR2 FYNNEI. The CDR3 consists of 14 residues. Trimming shortened V by 7 bases and J by 1 base, and 14 bases separated the two germline ends. The CDR3 here is CASMAGPLSYEQYF. The DNA for the CDR3 is TGTGCCAGCATGGCGGGGCCCTTATCCTACGAGCAGTACTTC.

The CDR3 DNA is TGCGCCAGCAGCTTGGAGGTCAGGCAGGGGGCAATGAATGAGCAGTTCTTC. Protein: CASSLEVRQGAMNEQFF. The chain carries TRBV5-1 and TRBJ2-1, with TRBD1 matching over 8 bases. This CDR3 region has 17 residues. J was trimmed by 7 bases and V by 0 bases; bases with no gene match: 12. The germline V gene encodes CDR1 SGHRS and CDR2 YFSETQ. Drawing the rest from reference TRBV5-1 and TRBJ2-1, the complete variable domain is KAGVTQTPRYLIKTRGQQVTLSCSPISGHRSVSWYQQTPGQGLQFLFEYFSETQRNKGNFPGRFSGRQFSNSRSEMNVSTLELGDSALYLCASSLEVRQGAMNEQFFGPGTRLTVL.

This chain joins TRBV21-1 and TRBJ2-1; the D call of TRBD2 is as the table states it, not checked on the DNA. TRBV21-1 is a known pseudogene. The CDR3 covers 15 residues. The CDR3 here is CASLDGSWVLGEQFF. The CDR3 nucleotides are TGTGCCAGCCTAGACGGAAGTTGGGTTCTTGGAGAGCAGTTCTTC.

The rearrangement uses TRBV12-5 and TRBJ1-5; TRBD1 matches at 11 bases. The CDR3 covers 15 residues. Per the germline V gene, CDR1 is LGHNT and CDR2 is FRNRAP. V was pared by 1 base and J by 6 bases, with 2 bases of the junction left unmatched. CDR3 sequence (DNA): TGTGCTAGTGGTTTGGACGGACAGGGGGCTCAGCCCCAGCATTTT. As protein: CASGLDGQGAQPQHF.

The rearrangement joins TRBV6-4 to TRBJ2-1; possible D gene TRBD2, 6 bases. Germline loops: CDR1 MRHNA, CDR2 SNTAGT. The CDR3 contains 12 residues. V was shortened by 2 bases and J by 9 bases, with 8 bases between the two germline ends. The DNA of the CDR3 is TGTGCCAGCAGTGACCGGCGGGGTGAGCAGTTCTTC. Amino acid sequence: CASSDRRGEQFF.

The chain combines TRBV6-5 with TRBJ1-5; D is unresolved. V dropped 8 bases and J dropped 2 bases, with 13 bases sitting between them. Germline V CDR1 and CDR2: MNHEY, SVGAGI. This CDR3 has 14 amino acids. The CDR3 reads CASRTEGRNQPQHF. The CDR3 coding sequence is TGTGCCAGCCGCACGGAGGGCCGCAATCAGCCCCAGCATTTT.

This clone was seen just once. This chain uses TRBV10-3 with TRBJ1-1; 7 bases map to TRBD1. V gave up 5 bases and J gave up 3 bases; unmatched junction bases: 3. Germline V lookup: CDR1 ENHRY, CDR2 SYGVKD. This CDR3 contains 13 residues. DNA of the CDR3: TGTGCCATCAGTAGCAGGGGGGACACTGAAGCTTTCTTT. This gives the protein CAISSRGDTEAFF.

The gene calls are TRBV28 and TRBJ2-2; D is undetermined. V lost 7 bases and J 4 bases, leaving 13 bases between the germline ends. This CDR3 comprises 14 residues. Germline lookup yields CDR1 MDHEN and CDR2 SYDVKM. CDR3 in DNA: TGTGCCAGCACCGTCGTGCTAAGCACCGGGGAGCTGTTTTTT. Translating it yields CASTVVLSTGELFF.

This rearrangement joins TRBV19 to TRBJ2-5, with a weak D call TRBD1 (7 bases). V was pared by 4 bases and J by 5 bases, with 17 bases between. Germline values: CDR1 LNHDA, CDR2 SQIVND (reference sequence). The CDR3 is 15 amino acids. Written as DNA, the CDR3 is TGTGCCAGTAGTACCCGAAAGGGGGCGGGGGAGACCCAGTACTTC. It codes for CASSTRKGAGETQYF.

The genes are TRBV3-1 (or the pseudogene TRBV3-2) and TRBJ2-6; perhaps TRBD1 as D (6 bases). Looked up from germline, CDR1 is LGHDT and CDR2 is YNNKEL (reference sequence). The CDR3 is made up of 17 amino acids. Trimming shortened V by 4 bases and J by 0 bases, and 13 bases separated the two germline ends. CDR3 sequence (DNA): TGTGCCAGCAGCCTCCGACAGGAGAGCTCTGGGGCCAACGTCCTGACTTTC. Amino acids: CASSLRQESSGANVLTF.

This clone occurred once. The chain uses TRBV14 and TRBJ2-3; D is unresolved. Trimming took off 5 bases at V and 2 bases at J, with 11 bases between the two ends. From germline, CDR1 is SGHDN and CDR2 FVKESK. The CDR3 spans 14 residues. The CDR3 sequence: CASSDTRHTDTQYF. The CDR3, as DNA: TGTGCCAGCAGCGACACCCGCCACACAGATACGCAGTATTTT.

V and J are TRBV6-5 and TRBJ2-7; weak D call: TRBD1 (5 bases). The germline V and J ends were trimmed by 6 bases and 2 bases, with 14 bases remaining between them. Germline loops: CDR1 MNHEY, CDR2 SVGAGI. CDR3 length equals 14 residues. CDR3 nucleotide sequence: TGTGCCAGCAGCAGGACAATCCGGGCCTACGAGCAGTACTTC. This translates into CASSRTIRAYEQYF.

J is TRBJ1-5 and V is TRBV11-3; D ambiguous. Germline V gene lookup returns CDR1 SGHNT and CDR2 YENEEA. The CDR3 is 10 residues long. V dropped 9 bases and J dropped 9 bases, with 9 bases sitting between them. The CDR3 loop is CASYFGPQHF. The CDR3 bases are TGTGCCAGTTATTTCGGGCCCCAGCATTTT.

This sequence joins TRBV9 and TRBJ2-1; TRBD2 matches at 9 bases. Germline-derived CDR1 and CDR2 are SGDLS and YYNGEE. The V gene end was trimmed by 0 bases and the J gene end by 5 bases; junction bases not matched to a gene: 0. The CDR3 covers 14 residues. The CDR3, as DNA: TGTGCCAGCAGCGTAGGCGGGGGGGACAATGAGCAGTTCTTC. This codes for CASSVGGGDNEQFF.

This clone has a single count. This sequence joins TRBV10-3 and TRBJ1-1; no clear D gene. V lost 3 bases to trimming and J lost 4 bases, with 12 bases between them. CDR3 size: 14 residues. The germline V gene has CDR1 ENHRY and CDR2 SYGVKD. For the CDR3, the DNA is TGTGCCATCAGTGACACAGTTTTGAGCACTGAAGCTTTCTTT. The encoded protein is CAISDTVLSTEAFF.

The rearrangement links TRBV5-1 to TRBJ1-1; 7 nucleotides line up with TRBD1. Germline-derived CDR1 and CDR2 are SGHRS and YFSETQ. The CDR3 has 14 residues. Trimming cost V 5 bases and J 1 base; bases outside gene matches: 5. The CDR3 sequence is CASRRDSQNTEAFF. The CDR3 coding sequence is TGCGCCAGCAGACGGGACAGCCAGAACACTGAAGCTTTCTTT.

The V call is TRBV10-2, the J call TRBJ1-2, with D possibly being TRBD1 (6 bases). The CDR3 extends over 12 amino acids. The V gene lost 6 bases and the J gene lost 7 bases, with 12 bases spanning the gap. Looked up from germline, CDR1 is WSHSY and CDR2 is SAAADI. CDR3 region: CASRQEGGGYTF. The CDR3 DNA sequence: TGCGCCAGCAGACAGGAAGGGGGTGGCTACACCTTC.

This rearrangement joins TRBV5-6 to TRBJ1-2; 7 nucleotides agree with TRBD1. This CDR3 comprises 13 residues. V lost 2 bases to trimming and J lost 5 bases; unmatched junction nucleotides: 3. Germline CDR1 SGHDT, CDR2 YYEEEE. The CDR3 reads CASSFGTEYGYTF. The CDR3 DNA reads TGTGCCAGCAGCTTCGGGACAGAGTATGGCTACACCTTC.

This chain links TRBV5-5 with TRBJ2-7, with 9 bases that match TRBD1. V shed 0 bases, J shed 4 bases, and the junction held 11 bases outside the gene matches. Germline V gives CDR1 SGHKS, CDR2 YYEKEE (reference sequence). This CDR3 comprises 17 residues. Here the CDR3 reads CASSLALGQGRRYEQYF. CDR3 nucleotide sequence: TGTGCCAGCAGCTTGGCCCTGGGACAGGGCAGGAGATACGAGCAGTACTTC.

This chain connects TRBV29-1 to TRBJ2-4; D perhaps matches TRBD1 (6 bases). The CDR3 loop spans 14 amino acids. The germline CDR1 and CDR2 sequences are SQVTM and ANQGSEA. V gave up 4 bases and J gave up 5 bases, with 15 bases separating them. CDR3 loop: CSVAWGRWENIQYF. Here the CDR3 DNA reads TGCAGCGTTGCATGGGGGCGGTGGGAAAACATTCAGTACTTC.

The CDR3 DNA follows: TGTGCCAGCAGGGGGGACAGGGGACCCTACGAGCAGTACTTC. Amino acid sequence: CASRGDRGPYEQYF. J is TRBJ2-7 and V is TRBV6-5; 10 bases line up with TRBD1. This CDR3 comprises 14 residues. The V gene's germline CDR1 is MNHEY and CDR2 SVGAGI. The V segment lost 6 bases and the J segment 2 bases; nucleotides outside the gene matches: 4.